This entry concerns a single T cell receptor beta chain. Germline V gene data show CDR1 as SGHAT and CDR2 as FQNNGV. Trimming removed 4 bases at V and 3 bases at J, with 16 bases between. CDR3 size: 16 residues. The sample originates from a study of blood T cell repertoires in COVID-19. Study details: The origin of the acute and convalescent COVID-19 samples was the United States, Italy and Spain.

Participants' own reports of clinical history determined their cohort assignment. Profiling relied on immunoSEQ multiplex PCR, and the TCRdb table lists in-frame clones only, not all of them. The sample includes fewer than 300,000 clones, about nine tenths of them seen just once. The material sequenced was PBMCs or T cells enriched from blood (not recorded which). This TCR was sampled from a man aged 18 to 35 who had recovered from COVID-19. The chain recombines TRBV11-2 with TRBJ2-1, with a tentative D call TRBD2 (6 bases). The CDR3 spells CASSSPGLEVYNEQFF. CDR3 DNA: TGTGCCAGCAGCTCACCGGGACTGGAGGTCTACAATGAGCAGTTCTTC.